A single sample is the source of the 8 T cell receptor beta chains below, sequenced in a study of T-cell reconstitution after alpha-beta-depleted transplantation in children. Molecular barcoding with unique molecular identifiers was used for the TCRbeta library. Each CDR3 protein is one row after TCRdb ran MiXCR on the PCR reads. The data hold about 300,000 distinct CDR3 sequences, with about 7.3% observed a single time. Broader study findings: Newly generated T cells supplied most T-cell counts and diversity one year post-transplant.

The antigens for these receptors are not known. The material sequenced was peripheral blood, taken 360 days after TCRalphabeta/CD19-depleted stem cell transplant. The receptors were sampled from a female patient aged 2-9 years who had a stem cell transplant for Fanconi anemia, so the T cells may come from the graft donor.

This clonotype was picked up a small number of times. V and J are TRBV28 and TRBJ1-2; perhaps TRBD1 as D (5 bases). Trimming took 6 bases from V and 4 from J, leaving 9 bases between them. The CDR3 contains 12 residues. The V gene's germline CDR1 is MDHEN and CDR2 SYDVKM. The CDR3: CASRSQVYGYTF. The CDR3 coding sequence is TGTGCCAGCAGATCACAGGTCTATGGCTACACCTTC.

This clonotype was detected ten times or more. The chain joins TRBV20-1 to TRBJ2-2, with 10 positions matching TRBD1. The CDR3 has 14 residues. The germline V gene encodes CDR1 DFQATT and CDR2 SNEGSKA (reference sequence). V trimming: 7 bases; J trimming: 5 bases; junction bases outside the gene matches: 7. CDR3 DNA: TGCAGTGTCCCCCAGGACAGGGGGACCGGGGAGCTGTTTTTT. Amino acids: CSVPQDRGTGELFF.

V usage is TRBV15 and J usage is TRBJ2-6, with D maybe TRBD2 (6 bases). CDR3 length: 17 residues. Germline CDR1 LNHNV, CDR2 YYDKDF (reference sequence). V shed 1 base and J shed 0 bases, with 10 bases lying between them. CDR3 loop: CATSRAGVSSGANVLTF. In DNA, the CDR3 is TGTGCCACCAGCAGAGCGGGGGTGAGCTCTGGGGCCAACGTCCTGACTTTC.

This clonotype was seen a few times. V and J are TRBV5-4 and TRBJ2-1; D is possibly TRBD1 (6 bases). V was cut by 1 base and J by 10 bases, with 9 bases left in between. CDR3 length: 12 residues. The germline gives CDR1 SGHNT, CDR2 YYREEE (reference sequence). The chain's CDR3 is CASSLKDREQFF. CDR3 sequence (DNA): TGTGCCAGCAGCTTGAAGGACAGAGAGCAGTTCTTC.

At least ten counts were recorded for this clonotype. V gene TRBV6-5 combines with J gene TRBJ1-2, with unresolved D. This CDR3 is built from 16 residues. The germline V gene has CDR1 MNHEY and CDR2 SVGAGI. Trimming took off 5 bases at V and 4 bases at J, with 20 bases between the two ends. The CDR3 DNA reads as TGTGCCAGCAGTCCTCAAGAAGAGTGGACCGCCTATGGCTACACCTTC. Its protein is CASSPQEEWTAYGYTF.

This clonotype has a handful of counts. The chain is built from TRBV27 and TRBJ2-1, with 13 positions matching TRBD2. Per germline, CDR1 MNHEY and CDR2 SMNVEV (reference sequence). Germline trimming cut 0 bases from V and 6 bases from J; bases unmatched to any gene: 5. The CDR3 is 17 residues long. The CDR3 spells CASSLSTGLAGVNEQFF. The CDR3 DNA is TGTGCCAGCAGTTTATCGACAGGACTAGCGGGAGTCAATGAGCAGTTCTTC.

This clonotype was counted between two and nine times. The V and J genes are TRBV27 and TRBJ2-7; no firm D call. Germline V gene sequence: CDR1 MNHEY, CDR2 SMNVEV (reference sequence). The CDR3 contains 13 residues. V shed 5 bases and J shed 3 bases, with 11 bases lying between them. The CDR3 loop is CASSRGPLYEQYF. The CDR3 DNA is TGTGCCAGCAGTAGAGGACCCCTCTACGAGCAGTACTTC.

This clonotype was counted many times. The chain links TRBV5-1 to TRBJ2-3; D may match TRBD1 or TRBD2 (5 bases each). This CDR3 comprises 15 residues. V lost 4 bases and J lost 9, with 21 bases in between. Germline CDR1 is SGHRS and CDR2 is YFSETQ. The CDR3 sequence: CASSQIGLGAGTQYF. CDR3 nucleotides: TGCGCCAGCAGCCAGATAGGACTCGGGGCAGGGACGCAGTATTTT.